Listed here are 21 T cell receptor beta chains from one sample, sequenced in a study of T cells after yellow fever vaccination. TCRdb used MiXCR to reprocess the 5' RACE reads, holding one entry per CDR3 protein. This repertoire shows 340,000 or so distinct CDR3 sequences, under 15% found once; its top ten account for 2.5% to 4%. Here the sequenced sample was CD4+ T cells sorted from PBMCs, taken 15 days after the yellow fever booster vaccination. The receptors come from a man aged 18 to 29 who received the YFV17D yellow fever vaccine.

This clonotype was seen ten or more times. The V and J genes are TRBV5-1 and TRBJ2-3; D uncertain. Germline loops: CDR1 SGHRS, CDR2 YFSETQ. The CDR3 runs 13 residues. V lost 0 bases and J lost 5, with 7 bases in between. CDR3 bases: TGCGCCAGCAGCTTGGCGCAACTAGATACGCAGTATTTT. Residues: CASSLAQLDTQYF.

In this sample, this clonotype turned up a few times. The V call is TRBV27, the J call TRBJ2-4; D not certain. The germline V gene has CDR1 MNHEY and CDR2 SMNVEV (reference sequence). This CDR3 comprises 13 residues. V was pared by 8 bases and J by 0 bases, with 8 bases between. CDR3 nucleotides: TGTGCCAGCCCTATGTCAGCCAAAAACATTCAGTACTTC. Encoded protein: CASPMSAKNIQYF.

CDR3 protein: CASSQGAAYNEQFF. CDR3 in DNA: TGCGCCAGCAGCCAGGGGGCCGCCTACAATGAGCAGTTCTTC. J is TRBJ2-1 and V is TRBV4-3, with D possibly TRBD1 on 6 matching bases. The CDR3 consists of 14 residues. V dropped 3 bases and J dropped 2 bases, with 8 bases sitting between them. CDR1 is LGHNA, CDR2 YSLEER, per germline.

This rearrangement joins TRBV30 to TRBJ1-2; weak D call: TRBD1 (5 bases). The CDR3 totals 15 residues. Germline V gene data show CDR1 as GTSNPN and CDR2 as SVGIG (reference sequence). V was shortened by 0 bases and J by 3 bases, with 14 bases between the two germline ends. The chain's CDR3 is CAWSVGMGTYYGYTF. CDR3 DNA sequence: TGTGCCTGGAGTGTAGGCATGGGGACTTACTATGGCTACACCTTC.

The V and J genes are TRBV5-6 and TRBJ2-7; tentatively, D is TRBD2 (5 bases). The CDR3 runs 16 residues. V shed 0 bases and J shed 3 bases, with 16 bases lying between them. Germline loops: CDR1 SGHDT, CDR2 YYEEEE. CDR3 protein: CASSLGPRKGVYEQYF. The CDR3, as DNA: TGTGCCAGCAGCTTGGGGCCCCGCAAGGGAGTCTACGAGCAGTACTTC.

A few counts support this clonotype. The rearrangement links TRBV30 to TRBJ2-3, with D possibly matching TRBD2 (6 bases). Looked up from germline, CDR1 is GTSNPN and CDR2 is SVGIG (reference sequence). Trimming cost V 1 base and J 4 bases, with 12 bases left between them. CDR3 length equals 14 residues. The CDR3 sequence: CAWSARWGADTQYF. CDR3 sequence (DNA): TGTGCCTGGAGTGCAAGGTGGGGGGCAGATACGCAGTATTTT.

V and J are TRBV5-1 and TRBJ2-5, with a possible D match to TRBD1 (6 bases). Germline values: CDR1 SGHRS, CDR2 YFSETQ. CDR3 length equals 14 residues. The ends were cut back, 4 bases at V and 5 bases at J, with 15 bases in the middle. CDR3: CASSNDRQEETQYF. For the CDR3, the DNA is TGCGCCAGCAGCAATGACAGACAGGAGGAGACCCAGTACTTC.

DNA for the CDR3: TGCGCCAGCAGCCATGGGTTTCGGGGCACTGAAGCTTTCTTT. Translated, it gives CASSHGFRGTEAFF. The rearrangement uses TRBV4-1 and TRBJ1-1; D call uncertain. CDR1 is MGHRA and CDR2 is YSYEKL in the germline V gene. V lost 3 bases to trimming and J lost 4 bases, with 12 bases between them. CDR3 size: 14 residues.

The sample holds a few counts of this clonotype. The chain joins TRBV12-3 or TRBV12-4 to TRBJ2-7, with 9 bases aligning to TRBD1. This CDR3 comprises 13 residues. J was trimmed by 3 bases and V by 3 bases; bases with no gene match: 0. DNA for the CDR3: TGTGCCAGCAGTTTGACAGGGGGCTACGAGCAGTACGTC. This codes for CASSLTGGYEQYV.

A few counts support this clonotype. The chain carries TRBV28 and TRBJ2-7; D possibly matches TRBD1 or TRBD2 (6 bases each). V was shortened by 2 bases and J by 5 bases, with 13 bases between the two germline ends. Germline loops: CDR1 MDHEN, CDR2 SYDVKM. The CDR3 has 14 residues. CDR3: CASSLVQGRHEQYV. DNA for the CDR3: TGTGCCAGCAGTTTAGTTCAGGGGAGGCACGAGCAGTACGTC.

The table lists this clonotype with a few counts. The genes are TRBV12-5 and TRBJ1-4; 8 bases align to TRBD1. There are 14 residues in the CDR3. In germline, CDR1 is LGHNT, CDR2 FRNRAP. Losses at the gene ends were 6 bases for V and 7 bases for J; bases not matched to a gene: 7. CDR3 nucleotides: TGTGCTAGTGGCGATACAGGGGGTAGTGAAAAACTGTTTTTT. Translating gives CASGDTGGSEKLFF.

V usage is TRBV4-2 and J usage is TRBJ2-2, with TRBD2 matching over 14 bases. The CDR3 contains 16 residues. V was pared by 6 bases and J by 4 bases, with 4 bases of the junction left unmatched. Germline V CDR1 and CDR2: LGHNA, YNFKEQ. CDR3 sequence: CASSNGLAGGTGELFF. The CDR3 DNA sequence: TGTGCCAGCAGTAACGGACTAGCGGGGGGCACCGGGGAGCTGTTTTTT.

Ten or more counts support this clonotype. This chain joins TRBV28 and TRBJ1-1, with D possibly being TRBD1 (5 bases). The germline V gene encodes CDR1 MDHEN and CDR2 SYDVKM. The CDR3 has 15 residues. V lost 7 bases to trimming and J lost 7 bases, with 22 bases between them. Here the CDR3 DNA reads TGTGCCAGCATTCCCGGGGGGAGCCTTCGGGATGAAGCTTTCTTT. Protein: CASIPGGSLRDEAFF.

This clonotype was detected a few times. This chain connects TRBV20-1 to TRBJ2-2; D not resolved. The CDR3 spans 13 residues. Germline loops: CDR1 DFQATT, CDR2 SNEGSKA (reference sequence). V was pared by 3 bases and J by 6 bases, with 11 bases between. The CDR3 sequence is CSASPVAAGELFF. CDR3 coding DNA: TGCAGTGCTAGCCCTGTCGCGGCCGGGGAGCTGTTTTTT.

The gene calls are TRBV6-1 and TRBJ1-1; unclear D gene. From germline, CDR1 is MNHNS and CDR2 SASEGT. The germline V and J ends were trimmed by 6 bases and 4 bases, with 12 bases remaining between them. The CDR3 loop spans 13 amino acids. CDR3 nucleotides: TGTGCCAGCAGGCTCGACTGGGGCACTGAAGCTTTCTTT. Encoded protein: CASRLDWGTEAFF.

This clonotype has just a few counts. The V gene is TRBV5-6, the J gene TRBJ2-1; 8 positions agree with TRBD2. The CDR3 length is 14 residues. The germline V gene has CDR1 SGHDT and CDR2 YYEEEE. V was clipped by 4 bases and J by 3 bases; unmatched bases: 3. DNA of the CDR3: TGTGCCAGCAGCAGGGGACTAGTCTACAATGAGCAGTTCTTC. It specifies CASSRGLVYNEQFF.

In its sample, this clonotype was seen a few times. The CDR3 region is CATSDRRGDGELFF. For the CDR3, the DNA is TGTGCCACCAGTGATCGGAGGGGAGACGGGGAGCTGTTTTTT. The rearrangement links TRBV24-1 to TRBJ2-2, with TRBD2 as a possible D gene (6 bases). This CDR3 has 14 residues. The germline V gene has CDR1 KGHDR and CDR2 SFDVKD. V lost 3 bases and J 7 bases, leaving 11 bases between the germline ends.

The chain has TRBV29-1 and TRBJ1-1; TRBD1 is a possible D gene (5 bases). The CDR3 runs 14 residues. The germline CDR1 and CDR2 sequences are SQVTM and ANQGSEA. The V gene lost 5 bases and the J gene lost 4 bases, with 17 bases spanning the gap. The CDR3 region is CSVIGGVGSTEAFF. The CDR3 bases are TGCAGCGTTATAGGAGGGGTAGGAAGCACTGAAGCTTTCTTT.

V and J are TRBV7-3 and TRBJ2-1, with D possibly matching TRBD1 (5 bases). CDR3 length equals 15 residues. The V end was cut by 2 bases, the J end by 6 bases, with 14 bases between. The germline V gene encodes CDR1 SGHTA and CDR2 FQGTGA. CDR3 sequence (DNA): TGTGCCAGCAGCTTACGACCCGAAAGGGGCAATGAGCAGTTCTTC. Translated, it gives CASSLRPERGNEQFF.

This rearrangement joins TRBV28 to TRBJ1-5; D call uncertain. The V end lost 4 bases, the J end lost 3 bases, and 10 bases lay between the germline ends. The CDR3 contains 14 residues. The germline gives CDR1 MDHEN, CDR2 SYDVKM. The CDR3 spells CASSSYKPNQPQHF. The CDR3 bases are TGTGCCAGCAGTTCTTACAAGCCCAATCAGCCCCAGCATTTT.

The gene calls are TRBV20-1 and TRBJ2-7, with TRBD1 identical over 10 bases. The CDR3 totals 15 residues. The germline V gene has CDR1 DFQATT and CDR2 SNEGSKA (reference sequence). V shed 6 bases and J 3 bases; nucleotides not matched to a gene: 11. CDR3 nucleotides: TGCAGTGCGTCAACCCGGGACAGGGGCATCTACGAGCAGTACGTC. This translates into CSASTRDRGIYEQYV.